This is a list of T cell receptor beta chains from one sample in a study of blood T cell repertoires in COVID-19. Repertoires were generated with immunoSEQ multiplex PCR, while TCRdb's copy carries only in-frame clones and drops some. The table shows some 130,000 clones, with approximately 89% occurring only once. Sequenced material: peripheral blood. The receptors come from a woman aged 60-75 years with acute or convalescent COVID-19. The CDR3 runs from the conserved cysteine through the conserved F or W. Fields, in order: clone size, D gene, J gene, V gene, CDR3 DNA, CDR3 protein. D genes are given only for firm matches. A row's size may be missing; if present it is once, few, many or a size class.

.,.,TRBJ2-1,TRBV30,TGTGCCTGGAGAGTCCGGGACTCCTACAATGAGCAGTTCTTC,CAWRVRDSYNEQFF
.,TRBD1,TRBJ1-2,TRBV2,TGTGCCAGCAGTGAAGGGGACAGGGGGCTAGCTAACTATGGCTACACCTTC,CASSEGDRGLANYGYTF
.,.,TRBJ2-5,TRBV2,TGTGCCAGCAGTGAAACCAGAAACCAAGAGACCCAGTACTTC,CASSETRNQETQYF
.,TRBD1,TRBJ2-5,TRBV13,TGTGCCAGCAGCTTCGGGGACAGGGTAGAGACCCAGTACTTC,CASSFGDRVETQYF
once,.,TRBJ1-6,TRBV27,TGTGCCAGCAGGGTCGTCACCAGTGGACCCCTCCACTTT,CASRVVTSGPLHF
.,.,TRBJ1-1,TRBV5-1,TGCGCCAGCTCCCAGGACAGCAGGAACACTGAAGCTTTCTTT,CASSQDSRNTEAFF
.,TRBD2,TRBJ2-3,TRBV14,TGTGCCAGCAGAAAAAGCGGGGCTAGCACAGATACGCAGTATTTT,CASRKSGASTDTQYF
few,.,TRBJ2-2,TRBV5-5,TGTGCCAGCAGCCCTCACTCGGGGGGCTCGGGGGAGCTGTTTTTT,CASSPHSGGSGELFF
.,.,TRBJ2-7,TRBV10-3,TGTGCCATCAGTGACCCGAGCGAGCCCTACGAGCAGTACTTC,CAISDPSEPYEQYF
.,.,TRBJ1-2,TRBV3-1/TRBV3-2,TGTGCCAGCAGCGTAACCTCAGGGGCTATTTTCTATGGCTACACCTTC,CASSVTSGAIFYGYTF
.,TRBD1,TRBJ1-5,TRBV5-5,TGTGCCAGCAGCTTGGCAGGGGGCCGTCAGCCCCAGCATTTT,CASSLAGGRQPQHF
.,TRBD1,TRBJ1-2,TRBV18,TGTGCCAGCTCCCGGGACAGGGAAGGTGGCTACACCTTC,CASSRDREGGYTF
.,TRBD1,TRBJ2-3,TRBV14,TGTGCCAGCAGCCAACGGGGTTTCGGGACAGGGGTAGCCGCAGATACGCAGTATTTT,CASSQRGFGTGVAADTQYF
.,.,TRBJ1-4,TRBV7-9,TGTGCCAGCAGCTTAGGTCAAGGGGGTCGGGAAAAACTGTTTTTT,CASSLGQGGREKLFF
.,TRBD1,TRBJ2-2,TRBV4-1,TGCGCCAGCAGCCAAGGCTACAGGGGTATCGGGGAGCTGTTTTTT,CASSQGYRGIGELFF
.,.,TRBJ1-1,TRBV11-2,TGTGCCAGCAGCTTAACTGAGAACACTGAAGCTTTCTTT,CASSLTENTEAFF
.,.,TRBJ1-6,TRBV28,TGTGCCTCAAAGACTTCCGGTCCACTTAATTCACCCCTCCACTTT,CASKTSGPLNSPLHF
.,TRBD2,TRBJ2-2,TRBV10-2,TGCGCCAGCAGTGTGGGGCTAGCGGGATGGACCGGGGAGCTGTTTTTT,CASSVGLAGWTGELFF
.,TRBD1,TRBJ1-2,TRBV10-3,TGTGCCATCAGTGATCCCGGACAGGGGGCTGGTGGCTACACCTTC,CAISDPGQGAGGYTF
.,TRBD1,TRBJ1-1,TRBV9,TGTGCCAGCAGCACAGGGGGCTTTATGAACACTGAAGCTTTCTTT,CASSTGGFMNTEAFF
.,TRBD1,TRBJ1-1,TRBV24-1,TGTGCCACCAGCGATGGGACAGAGAACACTGAAGCTTTCTTT,CATSDGTENTEAFF
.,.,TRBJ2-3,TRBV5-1,TGCGCCAGCAGCCCACGACTAGTAGTAGATACGCAGTATTTT,CASSPRLVVDTQYF
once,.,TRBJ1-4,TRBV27,TGTGCCAGCAGTGGGCAACCGCCGAATGAAAAACTGTTTTTT,CASSGQPPNEKLFF
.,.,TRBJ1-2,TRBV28,TGTGCCAGCAGTTTACCACAGAATAACTATGGCTACACCTTC,CASSLPQNNYGYTF
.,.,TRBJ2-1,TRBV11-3,TGTGCCAGCAGCTTTGAGTCCTACAATGAGCAGTTCTTC,CASSFESYNEQFF
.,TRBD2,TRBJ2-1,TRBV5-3,TGTGCCAGAAGCCTGGGTGGACTAGCGGGCCTCTCCTACAATGAGCAGTTCTTC,CARSLGGLAGLSYNEQFF
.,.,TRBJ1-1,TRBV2,TGTGCCAGCAGTGAAGCGCTGGCAGACCCGAGGGCTTTCTTT,CASSEALADPRAFF
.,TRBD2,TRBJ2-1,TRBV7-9,TGTGCCAGCAGCTTAGACAGGACTAGCCGCTCCTACAATGAGCAGTTCTTC,CASSLDRTSRSYNEQFF
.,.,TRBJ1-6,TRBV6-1,TGTGCCAGCAGTGATCTATTTGTTTTCGGTTCACCCCTCCACTTT,CASSDLFVFGSPLHF
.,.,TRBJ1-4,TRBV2,TGTGCCAGCAGTGCGCGGACAGCAACTAATGAAAAACTGTTTTTT,CASSARTATNEKLFF
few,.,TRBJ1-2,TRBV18,TGTGCCAGCTCGCCACAGGGAGCCGGGATCGGCTATGGCTACACCTTC,CASSPQGAGIGYGYTF
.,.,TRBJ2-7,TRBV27,TGTGCCAGCAGTTTATCTTCCGTAGGGGATTACGAGCAGTACTTC,CASSLSSVGDYEQYF
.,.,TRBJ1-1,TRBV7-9,TGTGCCAGCAGCTTAGGTGCAGGCATGAACACTGAAGCTTTCTTT,CASSLGAGMNTEAFF
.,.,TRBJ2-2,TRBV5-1,TGCGCCAGCAGCTTCGGAGGGGCCAGCACCGGGGAGCTGTTTTTT,CASSFGGASTGELFF
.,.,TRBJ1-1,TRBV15,TGTGCCACCAGCAGAGATAAAGGGAGGGCCACTGAAGCTTTCTTT,CATSRDKGRATEAFF
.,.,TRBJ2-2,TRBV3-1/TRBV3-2,TGTGCCAGCAGCCCGTGGGAGGCCACCGGGGAGCTGTTTTTT,CASSPWEATGELFF
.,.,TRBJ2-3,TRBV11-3,TGTGCCAGCAGCTTAGATCGTAATACAGATACGCAGTATTTT,CASSLDRNTDTQYF
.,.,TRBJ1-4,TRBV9,TGTGCCAGCAGCGTCGACCGGGACATAGGAGAAAAACTGTTTTTT,CASSVDRDIGEKLFF
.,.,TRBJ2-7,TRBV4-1,TGCGCCAGCAAAAAGGTAGCCGGGATCGACGAGCAGTACTTC,CASKKVAGIDEQYF
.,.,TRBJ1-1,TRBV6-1,TGTGCCAGCAGTGAAAGGAGGATGGGGGAAGCTTTCTTT,CASSERRMGEAFF
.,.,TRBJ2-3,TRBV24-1,TGTGCCACCAGTGCGGCCGGGACTTCCTACACAGATACGCAGTATTTT,CATSAAGTSYTDTQYF
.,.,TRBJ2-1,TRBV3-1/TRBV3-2,TGTGCCAGCAGCCGATCCGGAGCTTTGCGCTACAATGAGCAGTTCTTC,CASSRSGALRYNEQFF
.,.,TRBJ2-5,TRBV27,TGTGCCAGCAGTCCCCCGTTCCAAGAGACCCAGTACTTC,CASSPPFQETQYF
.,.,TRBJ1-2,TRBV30,TGTGCCTGGACGACAGCGACCGACTATGGCTACACCTTC,CAWTTATDYGYTF
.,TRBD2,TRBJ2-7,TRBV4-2,TGTGCCAGCAGCCAAGATCCGGGACTAGCGGGAACCGAGCAGTACTTC,CASSQDPGLAGTEQYF
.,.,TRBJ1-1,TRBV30,TGTGCCTGGAGTCTCTCCGGGGCGGGGACTGAAGCTTTCTTT,CAWSLSGAGTEAFF
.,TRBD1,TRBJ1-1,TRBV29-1,TGCAGCGTTACGACAGGGTTGGGCACTGAAGCTTTCTTT,CSVTTGLGTEAFF